These 27 T cell receptor beta chains came from one sample sequenced in a study of PD-1 blockade in classical Hodgkin lymphoma. Every single patient, without exception, relapsed after autologous stem cell transplantation, and brentuximab vedotin exposure varied. Assay: immunoSEQ multiplex PCR; the TCRdb copy retains only in-frame clones and omits some. Among under 100,000 clones listed, 80% to 85% were seen once. The material was peripheral blood mononuclear cells (PBMCs), obtained at baseline. These receptors were taken from a human donor with classical Hodgkin lymphoma.

The V and J genes are TRBV11-1 and TRBJ2-1; 12 bases line up with TRBD1. The CDR3 contains 14 residues. Germline V lookup: CDR1 SGHAT, CDR2 FQDESV (reference sequence). The V gene end was trimmed by 4 bases and the J gene end by 8 bases; junction bases not matched to a gene: 3. CDR3 region: CASSWDRGPDEQFF. The CDR3, as DNA: TGTGCCAGCAGCTGGGACAGGGGGCCCGATGAGCAGTTCTTC.

CDR3 bases: TGTGCCAGCAGCTTAAGAAGGGCGGGACAAGAGACCCAGTACTTC. Its protein product is CASSLRRAGQETQYF. This chain connects TRBV7-2 to TRBJ2-5, with TRBD2 as a possible D gene (6 bases). V lost 2 bases and J lost 2, with 12 bases in between. CDR1 is SGHTA, CDR2 FQGNSA, per germline. The CDR3 totals 15 residues.

The V and J genes are TRBV5-3 and TRBJ1-2; a possible D gene is TRBD1 (5 bases). TRBV5-3 is an open reading frame, and its role is uncertain. The CDR3 extends over 13 amino acids. Between the trimmed V and J ends, which lost 0 bases and 3 bases, there was a span of 6 bases. CDR3 region: CARSLVGDYGYTF. DNA for the CDR3: TGTGCCAGAAGCTTGGTGGGGGACTATGGCTACACCTTC.

This clone appeared a few times. The genes are TRBV6-1 and TRBJ2-1, with TRBD2 as a possible D gene (6 bases). Trimming took 10 bases from V and 10 from J, leaving 17 bases between them. Germline values: CDR1 MNHNS, CDR2 SASEGT. There are 12 residues in the CDR3. This CDR3 reads CAIQGERVEQFF. The CDR3 bases are TGTGCCATTCAGGGAGAGCGGGTCGAGCAGTTCTTC.

The V call is TRBV2, the J call TRBJ2-3; a possible D gene is TRBD1 (5 bases). CDR3 size: 12 residues. Trimming removed 6 bases at V and 5 bases at J, with 9 bases between. CDR1 is SNHLY, CDR2 FYNNEI, per germline. This CDR3 is CASSPRGDTQYF. The CDR3 DNA reads as TGTGCCAGCAGCCCAAGGGGAGATACGCAGTATTTT.

CDR3 sequence: CASSVDGMGYNEQFF. The CDR3 nucleotides are TGTGCCAGCAGCGTAGATGGCATGGGGTACAATGAGCAGTTCTTC. The chain employs TRBV9 and TRBJ2-1; D is uncertain. CDR1 and CDR2 from the germline V gene are SGDLS and YYNGEE. The CDR3 consists of 15 residues. With 0 bases removed from V and 4 bases from J, the gap between germline ends came to 11 bases.

The CDR3 DNA follows: TGTGCCAGCAGCTTAGGCGACTACGAGCAGTACTTC. It translates to CASSLGDYEQYF. The chain links TRBV7-8 to TRBJ2-7; D remains ambiguous. The CDR3 has 12 residues. V was shortened by 1 base and J by 3 bases, with 4 bases between the two germline ends. Germline loops: CDR1 SGHVS, CDR2 FQNEAQ.

The chain links TRBV7-6 to TRBJ2-2, with a possible D match to TRBD2 (6 bases). The CDR3 sequence is 16 residues long. Trimming took off 1 base at V and 0 bases at J, with 9 bases between the two ends. CDR1 is SGHVS, CDR2 FNYEAQ, per germline. This CDR3 is CASSLVSGTNTGELFF. The CDR3 DNA sequence: TGTGCCAGCAGCTTAGTTAGCGGAACGAACACCGGGGAGCTGTTTTTT.

This rearrangement joins TRBV6-1 to TRBJ2-4; TRBD1 aligns across 10 bases. The V gene end was trimmed by 5 bases and the J gene end by 7 bases; junction bases not matched to a gene: 8. The CDR3 spans 15 residues. CDR1 MNHNS and CDR2 SASEGT come from the germline V gene. The CDR3 bases are TGTGCCAGCAGTCTGGATCCGGGACAGGGGAACATTCAGTACTTC. Amino acids: CASSLDPGQGNIQYF.

The rearrangement links TRBV2 to TRBJ2-3; D unclear. This CDR3 spans 14 amino acids. V lost 2 bases and J lost 2, with 8 bases in between. CDR1 and CDR2 from the germline V gene are SNHLY and FYNNEI. In nucleotides, the CDR3 is TGTGCCAGCAGTGAACGCAGGTACACAGATACGCAGTATTTT. It translates to CASSERRYTDTQYF.

Only one count was recorded for this clone. For the CDR3, the DNA is TGCAGCGTTGGGGAGGGACTCGGGGTCGGACATACGCAGTATTTT. Its translation: CSVGEGLGVGHTQYF. The chain is built from TRBV29-1 and TRBJ2-3; 7 bases line up with TRBD2. The CDR3 is made up of 15 amino acids. Trimming took 4 bases from V and 7 from J; bases not matched to a gene: 14. CDR1 SQVTM and CDR2 ANQGSEA come from the germline V gene.

The chain couples TRBV30 to TRBJ2-3, with TRBD1 as a possible D gene (6 bases). The CDR3 totals 13 residues. Germline V gene sequence: CDR1 GTSNPN, CDR2 SVGIG (reference sequence). V gave up 2 bases and J gave up 11 bases, with 17 bases separating them. The CDR3 reads CAWSIQGSGVQYF. The DNA of the CDR3 is TGTGCCTGGAGTATACAGGGATCCGGTGTGCAGTATTTT.

This clone has only one observation. This chain links TRBV10-3 with TRBJ2-5, with a weak D call TRBD2 (5 bases). The CDR3 is 14 amino acids. Germline V gene sequence: CDR1 ENHRY, CDR2 SYGVKD. The germline V and J ends were trimmed by 0 bases and 5 bases, with 10 bases remaining between them. The CDR3 loop reads CAISESGAVETQYF. The CDR3 coding sequence is TGTGCCATCAGTGAGTCGGGAGCGGTTGAGACCCAGTACTTC.

The genes are TRBV15 and TRBJ2-3; 10 nucleotides align to TRBD2. The CDR3 runs 20 residues. V was pared by 1 base and J by 6 bases, with 19 bases of the junction left unmatched. Germline CDR1 is LNHNV and CDR2 is YYDKDF (reference sequence). Here the CDR3 reads CATSRAQGVVSGRARDTQYF. The CDR3 region has the DNA TGTGCCACCAGCAGAGCCCAAGGGGTCGTAAGCGGGAGGGCCAGGGATACGCAGTATTTT.

This clone was observed a single time. This rearrangement joins TRBV19 to TRBJ2-7; 7 bases align to TRBD1. Trimming took 3 bases from V and 4 from J; bases not matched to a gene: 6. This CDR3 region has 14 residues. Germline V gives CDR1 LNHDA, CDR2 SQIVND (reference sequence). CDR3 amino acids: CASSIQTGWYEQYF. The CDR3 region has the DNA TGTGCCAGTAGTATCCAGACAGGGTGGTACGAGCAGTACTTC.

V usage is TRBV9 and J usage is TRBJ2-7, with 12 bases aligning to TRBD1. Unmatched junction bases numbered 6, after V lost 4 bases and J lost 7 bases. Germline values: CDR1 SGDLS, CDR2 YYNGEE. CDR3 length: 14 residues. The CDR3 bases are TGTGCCAGCAGCACCCGGGACAGGGGGCGGGAGCAGTACTTC. Its protein is CASSTRDRGREQYF.

The chain recombines TRBV7-2 with TRBJ1-5; D might be TRBD1 (5 bases). Per the germline V gene, CDR1 is SGHTA and CDR2 is FQGNSA. The CDR3 consists of 15 residues. Between the trimmed V and J ends, which lost 3 bases and 3 bases, there was a span of 12 bases. The CDR3 bases are TGTGCCAGCAGCTTTCAGGGCCGGCTCAATCAGCCCCAGCATTTT. Protein sequence: CASSFQGRLNQPQHF.

CDR3 loop: CASSESGRINQPQHF. The CDR3 DNA reads TGTGCCAGCAGTGAATCAGGCAGGATCAATCAGCCCCAGCATTTT. This chain joins TRBV6-1 and TRBJ1-5; D call uncertain. Germline V CDR1 and CDR2: MNHNS, SASEGT. The CDR3 runs to 15 residues. Between the trimmed V and J ends, which lost 2 bases and 3 bases, there was a span of 11 bases.

The CDR3 sequence is CASTTQGKDTEAFF. The DNA for the CDR3 is TGTGCCAGCACCACTCAGGGGAAGGACACTGAAGCTTTCTTT. The chain carries TRBV2 and TRBJ1-1, with TRBD1 as a possible D gene (6 bases). The V and J ends lost 7 bases and 3 bases respectively, with 15 bases between them. Germline loops: CDR1 SNHLY, CDR2 FYNNEI. The CDR3 consists of 14 residues.

The chain employs TRBV29-1 and TRBJ2-7, with 7 nucleotides matching TRBD1. This CDR3 is 14 amino acids long. The germline CDR1 and CDR2 sequences are SQVTM and ANQGSEA. The trim removed 7 bases at V and 6 bases at J, leaving 15 bases unmatched. CDR3 sequence reads: CSALGTVRGTEQYF. Written as DNA, the CDR3 is TGCAGCGCCCTTGGGACAGTCAGGGGGACCGAGCAGTACTTC.

A few counts support this clone. The V gene is TRBV29-1, the J gene TRBJ1-1; perhaps TRBD1 as D (5 bases). The CDR3 contains 17 residues. The germline V and J ends were trimmed by 4 bases and 1 base, with 22 bases remaining between them. Germline-derived CDR1 and CDR2 are SQVTM and ANQGSEA. The CDR3 is CSVGGGYKVSGNTEAFF. CDR3 nucleotides: TGCAGCGTTGGGGGCGGTTACAAAGTTTCGGGGAACACTGAAGCTTTCTTT.

Of note for this clone: Other DNA sequences of this sample code for an identical CDR3. V and J are TRBV14 and TRBJ2-3; no clear D. This CDR3 has 14 amino acids. CDR1 and CDR2 (germline): SGHDN, FVKESK. V was shortened by 1 base and J by 4 bases, with 9 bases between the two germline ends. The CDR3 nucleotides read TGTGCCAGCAGCCAAGTAAACCGGGCAGATACGCAGTATTTT. Translated, it gives CASSQVNRADTQYF.

The CDR3 DNA is TGTGCCAGCAGCCAAGGGGAGAGGTCGATACGGAGCAATCAGCCCCAGCATTTT. Its protein product is CASSQGERSIRSNQPQHF. The chain employs TRBV4-2 and TRBJ1-5; D remains ambiguous. The V gene's germline CDR1 is LGHNA and CDR2 YNFKEQ. The CDR3 sequence is 18 residues long. Trimming pared 1 base from V and 1 base from J, leaving 17 bases between.

This clone showed up just a few times. V usage is TRBV5-5 and J usage is TRBJ2-7, with D possibly matching TRBD2 (5 bases). The CDR3 contains 12 residues. Trimming stripped 5 bases from V and 7 bases from J, with 13 bases between. Germline CDR1 and CDR2: SGHKS and YYEKEE (reference sequence). DNA for the CDR3: TGTGCCAGCAGTTTGCACACGGGGGAGCAGTACTTC. Amino acid sequence: CASSLHTGEQYF.

CDR3 DNA: TGTGCCAGCAGTTCGGACCGGAGGACTGAAGCTTTCTTT. Protein: CASSSDRRTEAFF. This sequence joins TRBV6-5 and TRBJ1-1; D is ambiguous. The germline CDR1 and CDR2 sequences are MNHEY and SVGAGI. Trimming stripped 4 bases from V and 5 bases from J, with 11 bases between. The CDR3 spans 13 residues.

The CDR3 DNA reads as TGTGCCATCAGTCCTCCAACAGGGAACACTGAAGCTTTCTTT. Its protein product is CAISPPTGNTEAFF. The chain recombines TRBV10-3 with TRBJ1-1; D might be TRBD1 (5 bases). Germline V gene lookup returns CDR1 ENHRY and CDR2 SYGVKD. Trimming shortened V by 5 bases and J by 1 base, and 11 bases separated the two germline ends. This CDR3 is 14 amino acids long.

The chain has TRBV28 and TRBJ2-7; D is tentatively TRBD1 or TRBD2 (5 bases each). The CDR3 spans 14 residues. V was pared by 6 bases and J by 7 bases, with 19 bases between. Germline CDR1 reads MDHEN; CDR2 reads SYDVKM. The CDR3 loop reads CASSPPGRRGEQYF. The DNA for the CDR3 is TGTGCCAGCAGCCCGCCGGGACGACGGGGAGAGCAGTACTTC.